The sequence of this TCR beta chain was determined in a study of cytomegalovirus exposure and HLA in healthy donors. Study findings and constraints: Most TCR sequences showed up rarely, but some public TCRs showed up in many donors. Researchers counted some 150 TCR beta chains as cytomegalovirus-associated. In vitro work confirmed that a few CMV-associated chains recognize CMV antigens.

Note on this clone: Antigen unknown.

CDR3 size: 15 residues. CDR1 and CDR2 from the germline V gene are SGHRS and YFSETQ. Trimming left V 1 base short and J 2 bases short, with 10 bases between. TCRdb's copy holds only in-frame clones and misses some; the assay was immunoSEQ multiplex PCR. Among more than 85,000 clones, roughly 94% were seen once, and the ten largest hold approximately 0.91%. Material: PBMCs. The chain links TRBV5-1 to TRBJ1-3; D is undetermined. The clonotype comes from a woman between 18 and 29 years old in good health and CMV-seronegative. The CDR3, as DNA: TGCGCCAGCAGCTTGCCCCGGGAACCTGGAAACACCATATATTTT. Its translation: CASSLPREPGNTIYF.